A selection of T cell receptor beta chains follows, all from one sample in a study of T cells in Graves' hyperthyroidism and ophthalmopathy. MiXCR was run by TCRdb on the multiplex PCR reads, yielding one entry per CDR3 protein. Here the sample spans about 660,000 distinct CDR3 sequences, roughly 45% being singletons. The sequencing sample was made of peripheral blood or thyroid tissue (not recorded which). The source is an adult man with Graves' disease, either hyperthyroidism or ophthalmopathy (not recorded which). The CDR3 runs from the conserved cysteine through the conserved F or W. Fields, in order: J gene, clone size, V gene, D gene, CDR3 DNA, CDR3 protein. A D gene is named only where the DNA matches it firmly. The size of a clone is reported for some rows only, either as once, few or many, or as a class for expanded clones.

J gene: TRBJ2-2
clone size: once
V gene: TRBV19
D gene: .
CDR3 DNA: TGTGCCAGTGATACAGGTAGAGGGGAGCTGTTTTTT
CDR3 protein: CASDTGRGELFF

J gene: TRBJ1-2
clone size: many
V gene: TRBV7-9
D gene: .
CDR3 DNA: TGTGCCAGCAGCTCGACGGGGGGCTACACCTTC
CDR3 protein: CASSSTGGYTF

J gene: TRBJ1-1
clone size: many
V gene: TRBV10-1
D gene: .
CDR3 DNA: TGCGCCAGCAGTGAGACGGGACGGAATGAAGCTTTCTTT
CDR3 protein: CASSETGRNEAFF

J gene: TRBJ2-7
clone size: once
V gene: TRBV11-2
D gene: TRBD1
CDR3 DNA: TGTGCCAGCAGCTTGGAGGGACAGGGGGCAAACGACTACGAGCAGTACTTC
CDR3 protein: CASSLEGQGANDYEQYF

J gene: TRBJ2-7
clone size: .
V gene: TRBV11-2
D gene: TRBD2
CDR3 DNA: TGTGCCAGCAGCTTAGACCCGGGACTAGCAGTAGGGGAGCAGTACTTC
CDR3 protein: CASSLDPGLAVGEQYF

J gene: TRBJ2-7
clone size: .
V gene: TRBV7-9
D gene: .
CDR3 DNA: TGTGCCAGCAGCCTAGGGGTAGGCAGCCTCTACGAGCAGTACTTC
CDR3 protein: CASSLGVGSLYEQYF

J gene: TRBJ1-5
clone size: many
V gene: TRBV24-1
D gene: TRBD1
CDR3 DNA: TGTGCCACCGGCGGACAGGGGGGGAATCAGCCCCAGCATTTT
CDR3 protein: CATGGQGGNQPQHF

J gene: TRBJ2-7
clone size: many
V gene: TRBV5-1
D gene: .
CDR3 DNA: TGCGCCAGCAGCTTGGGCAGGGTCGACGAGCAGTACTTC
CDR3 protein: CASSLGRVDEQYF

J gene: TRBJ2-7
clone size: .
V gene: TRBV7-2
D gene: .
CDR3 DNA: .
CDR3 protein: CASSFYICSARDPDIPYEQYF

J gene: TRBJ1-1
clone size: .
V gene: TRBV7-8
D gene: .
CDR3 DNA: TGTGCCAGCAGCATTCCAGGGGCGCGGAACACTGAAGCTTTCTTT
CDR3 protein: CASSIPGARNTEAFF

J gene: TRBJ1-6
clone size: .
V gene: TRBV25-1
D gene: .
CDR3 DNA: TGTGCCAGCAGTGAATCCAGGGGTTCCAATTCACCCCTCCACTTT
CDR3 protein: CASSESRGSNSPLHF

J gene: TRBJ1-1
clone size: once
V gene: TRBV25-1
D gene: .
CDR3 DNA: TGTGCCAGCACCGAGAGGTACCAAAACACTGAAGCTTTCTTT
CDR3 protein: CASTERYQNTEAFF

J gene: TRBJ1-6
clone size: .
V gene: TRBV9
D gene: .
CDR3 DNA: TGTGCCAGCAGCGGGTCCAGCTCCTATAATTCACCCCTCCACTTT
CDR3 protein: CASSGSSSYNSPLHF

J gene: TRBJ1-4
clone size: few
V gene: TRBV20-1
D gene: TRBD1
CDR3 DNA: TGCAGTGCCCCTCGGACAGGGGGAGAGGAAAAACTGTTTTTT
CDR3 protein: CSAPRTGGEEKLFF

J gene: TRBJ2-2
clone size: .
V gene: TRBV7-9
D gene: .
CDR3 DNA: TGTGCCAGCAGCTTAGTATGGAACACCGGGGAGCTGTTTTTT
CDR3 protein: CASSLVWNTGELFF

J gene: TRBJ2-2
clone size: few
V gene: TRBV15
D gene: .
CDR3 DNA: TGTGCCACCTCTACAGGGGAGCTGTTTTTT
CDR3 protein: CATSTGELFF

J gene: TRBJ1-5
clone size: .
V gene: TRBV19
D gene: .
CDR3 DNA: TGTGCCTGGAGTGCGGCAGGAAATCAGCCCCAGCATTTT
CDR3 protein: CAWSAAGNQPQHF

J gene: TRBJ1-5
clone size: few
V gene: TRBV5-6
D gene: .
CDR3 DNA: TGTGCCAGCAGCTTAAAGGGAGGTACAGGCAATCAGCCCCAGCATTTT
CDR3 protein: CASSLKGGTGNQPQHF

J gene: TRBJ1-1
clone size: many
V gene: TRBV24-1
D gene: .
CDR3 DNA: TGTGCCACCAGTGTCTGGGGGGGAGGTACTGAAGCTTTCTTT
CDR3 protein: CATSVWGGGTEAFF

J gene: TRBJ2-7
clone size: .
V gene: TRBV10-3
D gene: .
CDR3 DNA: TGTGCCAGCAATGCCCGCGCCTCAGGGTTTAACGAGCAGTACTTC
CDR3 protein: CASNARASGFNEQYF

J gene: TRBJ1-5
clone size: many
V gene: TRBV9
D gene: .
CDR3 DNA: TGTGCCAGCAGCGGCGGGACGGGCGTAAATCAGCCCCAGCATTTT
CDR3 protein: CASSGGTGVNQPQHF

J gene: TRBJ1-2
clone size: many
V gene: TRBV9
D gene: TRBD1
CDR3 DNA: TGTGCCAGCAGCGTAGCGGGACAGGACTATGGCTACACCTTC
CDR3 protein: CASSVAGQDYGYTF